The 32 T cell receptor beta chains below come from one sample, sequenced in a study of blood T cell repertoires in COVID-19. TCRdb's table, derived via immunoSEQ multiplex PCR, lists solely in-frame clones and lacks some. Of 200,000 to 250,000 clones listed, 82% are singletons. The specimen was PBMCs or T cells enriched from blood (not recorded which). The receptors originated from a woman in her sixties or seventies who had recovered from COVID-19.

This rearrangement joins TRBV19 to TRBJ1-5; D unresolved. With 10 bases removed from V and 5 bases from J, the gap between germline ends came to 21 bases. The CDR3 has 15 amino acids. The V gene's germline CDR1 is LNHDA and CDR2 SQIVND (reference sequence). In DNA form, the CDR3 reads TGTGCCACGGCGGCGGACCGAGGGAAATATCAGCCCCAGCATTTT. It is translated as CATAADRGKYQPQHF. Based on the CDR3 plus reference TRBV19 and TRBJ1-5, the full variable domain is DGGITQSPKYLFRKEGQNVTLSCEQNLNHDAMYWYRQDPGQGLRLIYYSQIVNDFQKGDIAEGYSVSREKKESFPLTVTSAQKNPTAFYLCATAADRGKYQPQHFGDGTRLSIL.

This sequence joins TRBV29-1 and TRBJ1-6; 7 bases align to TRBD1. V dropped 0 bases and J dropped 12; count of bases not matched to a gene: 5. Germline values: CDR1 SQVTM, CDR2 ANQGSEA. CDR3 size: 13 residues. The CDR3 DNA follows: TGCAGCGTTGAAGATCAAAACAGGGGACCCCTCCACTTT. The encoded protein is CSVEDQNRGPLHF.

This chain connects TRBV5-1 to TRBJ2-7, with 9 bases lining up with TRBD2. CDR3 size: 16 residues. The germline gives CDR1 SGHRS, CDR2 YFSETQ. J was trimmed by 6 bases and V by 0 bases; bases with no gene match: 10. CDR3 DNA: TGCGCCAGCAGCTTGGATCCCCAGGGACTAGCTTCCGAGCAGTACTTC. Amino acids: CASSLDPQGLASEQYF.

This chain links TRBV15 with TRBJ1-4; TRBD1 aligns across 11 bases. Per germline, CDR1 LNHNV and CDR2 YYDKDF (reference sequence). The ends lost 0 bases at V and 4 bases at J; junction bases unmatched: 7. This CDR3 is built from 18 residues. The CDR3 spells CATSRERTGGSSNEKLFF. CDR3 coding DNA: TGTGCCACCAGCAGAGAGCGGACAGGGGGCTCGAGTAATGAAAAACTGTTTTTT.

CDR3 protein: CASSILSHNQPQHF. Here the CDR3 DNA reads TGTGCCAGTAGTATCCTCTCACACAATCAGCCCCAGCATTTT. The J gene is TRBJ1-5, the V gene TRBV19; D call uncertain. Germline lookup yields CDR1 LNHDA and CDR2 SQIVND (reference sequence). The CDR3 totals 14 residues. Trimming removed 3 bases at V and 3 bases at J, with 9 bases between.

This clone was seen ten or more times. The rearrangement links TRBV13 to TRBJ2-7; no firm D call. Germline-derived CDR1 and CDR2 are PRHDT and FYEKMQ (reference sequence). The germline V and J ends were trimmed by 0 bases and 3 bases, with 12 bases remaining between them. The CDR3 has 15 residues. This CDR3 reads CASSLGRGGVYEQYF. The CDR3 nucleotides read TGTGCCAGCAGCTTAGGCCGCGGCGGAGTCTACGAGCAGTACTTC.

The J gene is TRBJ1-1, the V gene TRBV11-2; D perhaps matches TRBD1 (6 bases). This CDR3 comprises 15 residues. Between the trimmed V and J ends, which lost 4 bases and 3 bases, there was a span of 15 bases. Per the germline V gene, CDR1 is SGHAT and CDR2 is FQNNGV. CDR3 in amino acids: CASSSPDRIHTEAFF. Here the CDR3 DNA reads TGTGCCAGCAGCTCCCCAGACAGGATACACACTGAAGCTTTCTTT.

The CDR3 sequence: CASSLQGYNYGYTF. The CDR3 DNA follows: TGTGCCAGCAGCTTACAGGGCTACAACTATGGCTACACCTTC. The chain joins TRBV5-4 to TRBJ1-2; the D gene is possibly TRBD1 (6 bases). This CDR3 has 14 residues. With 2 bases removed from V and 2 bases from J, the gap between germline ends came to 10 bases. CDR1 SGHNT and CDR2 YYREEE come from the germline V gene (reference sequence).

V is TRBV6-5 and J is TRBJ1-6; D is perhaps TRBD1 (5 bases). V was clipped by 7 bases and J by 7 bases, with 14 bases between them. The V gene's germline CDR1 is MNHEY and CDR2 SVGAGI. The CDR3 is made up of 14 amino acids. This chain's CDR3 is CASNAGRSNSPLHF. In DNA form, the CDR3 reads TGTGCCAGCAATGCGGGACGCTCAAATTCACCCCTCCACTTT.

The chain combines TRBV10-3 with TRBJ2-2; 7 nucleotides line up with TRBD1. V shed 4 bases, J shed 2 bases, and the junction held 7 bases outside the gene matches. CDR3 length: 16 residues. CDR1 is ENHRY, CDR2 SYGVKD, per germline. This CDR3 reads CAISGEGALNTGELFF. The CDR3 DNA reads TGTGCCATCAGTGGAGAGGGGGCTCTAAACACCGGGGAGCTGTTTTTT.

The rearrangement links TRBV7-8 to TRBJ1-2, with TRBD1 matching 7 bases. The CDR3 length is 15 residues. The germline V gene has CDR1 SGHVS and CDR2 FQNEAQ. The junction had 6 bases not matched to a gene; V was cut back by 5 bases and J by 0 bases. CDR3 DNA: TGTGCCAGCAGCGTAATGACAGGGTCTAACTATGGCTACACCTTC. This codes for CASSVMTGSNYGYTF.

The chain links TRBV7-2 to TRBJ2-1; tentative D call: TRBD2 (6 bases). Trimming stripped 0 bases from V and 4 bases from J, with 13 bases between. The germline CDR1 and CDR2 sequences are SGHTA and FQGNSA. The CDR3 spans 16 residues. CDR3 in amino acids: CASSLALGDSYNEQFF. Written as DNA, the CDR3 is TGTGCCAGCAGCTTAGCGCTCGGGGACTCATACAATGAGCAGTTCTTC.

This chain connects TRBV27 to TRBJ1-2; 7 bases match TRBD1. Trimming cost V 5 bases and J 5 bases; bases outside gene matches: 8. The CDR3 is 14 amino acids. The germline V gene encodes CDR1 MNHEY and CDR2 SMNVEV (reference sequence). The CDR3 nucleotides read TGTGCCAGCAGTCGGGACAGCCCCGGGTATGGCTACACCTTC. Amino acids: CASSRDSPGYGYTF.

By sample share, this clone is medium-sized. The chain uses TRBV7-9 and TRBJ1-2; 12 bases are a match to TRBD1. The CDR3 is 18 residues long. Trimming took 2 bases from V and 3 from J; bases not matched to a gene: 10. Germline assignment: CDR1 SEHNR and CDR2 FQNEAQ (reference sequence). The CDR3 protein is CASSLSHRDRGPDYGYTF. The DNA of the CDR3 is TGTGCCAGCAGCTTAAGCCACCGGGACAGGGGGCCTGACTATGGCTACACCTTC.

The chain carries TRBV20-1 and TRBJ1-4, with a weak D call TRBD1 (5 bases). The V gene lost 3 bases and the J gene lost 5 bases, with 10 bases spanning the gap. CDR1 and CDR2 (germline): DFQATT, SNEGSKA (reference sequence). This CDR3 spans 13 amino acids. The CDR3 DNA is TGCAGTGCTAGTCAGACAGTCAATGAAAAACTGTTTTTT. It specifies CSASQTVNEKLFF.

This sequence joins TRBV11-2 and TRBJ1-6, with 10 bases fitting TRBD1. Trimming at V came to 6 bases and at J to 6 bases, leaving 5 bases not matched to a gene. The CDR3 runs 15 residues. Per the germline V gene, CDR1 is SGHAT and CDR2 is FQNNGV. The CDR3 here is CASSSGQGGNSPLHF. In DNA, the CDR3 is TGTGCCAGCAGTTCAGGACAGGGGGGTAATTCACCCCTCCACTTT.

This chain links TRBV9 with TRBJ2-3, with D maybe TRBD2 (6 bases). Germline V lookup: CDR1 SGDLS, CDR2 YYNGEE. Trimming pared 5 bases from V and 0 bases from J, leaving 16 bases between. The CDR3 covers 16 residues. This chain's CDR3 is CASSASSGLSTDTQYF. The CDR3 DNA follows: TGTGCCAGCAGTGCCTCGAGCGGGCTAAGCACAGATACGCAGTATTTT.

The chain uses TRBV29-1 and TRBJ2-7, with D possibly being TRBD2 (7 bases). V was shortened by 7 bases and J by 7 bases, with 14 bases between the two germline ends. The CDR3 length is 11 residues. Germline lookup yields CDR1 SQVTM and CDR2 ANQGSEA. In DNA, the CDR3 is TGCAGCGGCGGGAGAACAGGGGAGCAGTACTTC. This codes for CSGGRTGEQYF.

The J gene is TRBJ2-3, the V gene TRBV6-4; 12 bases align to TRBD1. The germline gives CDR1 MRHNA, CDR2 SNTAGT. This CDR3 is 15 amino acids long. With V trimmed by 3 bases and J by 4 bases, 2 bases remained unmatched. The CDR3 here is CASSDGTGGADTQYF. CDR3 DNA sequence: TGTGCCAGCAGTGATGGGACAGGGGGCGCAGATACGCAGTATTTT.

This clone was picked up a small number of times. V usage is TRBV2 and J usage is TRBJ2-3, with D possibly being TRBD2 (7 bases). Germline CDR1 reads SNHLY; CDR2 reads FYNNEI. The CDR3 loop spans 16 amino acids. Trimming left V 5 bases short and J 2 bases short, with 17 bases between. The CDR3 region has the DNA TGTGCCAGCAGTCCTCAGGGAGGGGGGCCCACAGATACGCAGTATTTT. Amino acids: CASSPQGGGPTDTQYF.

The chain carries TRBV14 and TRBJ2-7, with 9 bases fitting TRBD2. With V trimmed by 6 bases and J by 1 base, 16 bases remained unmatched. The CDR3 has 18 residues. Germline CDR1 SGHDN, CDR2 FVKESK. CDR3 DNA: TGTGCCAGCAGTCAGAACCGCGGGGCGGCGGGAGGGTCCTACGAGCAGTACTTC. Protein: CASSQNRGAAGGSYEQYF.

CDR3 region: CASSPVSTGGYDTQYF. The CDR3 DNA is TGCGCCAGCAGCCCTGTTTCCACAGGGGGCTATGATACGCAGTATTTT. The chain combines TRBV5-1 with TRBJ2-3; 9 bases match TRBD1. V shed 4 bases, J shed 6 bases, and the junction held 12 bases outside the gene matches. This CDR3 comprises 16 residues. CDR1 is SGHRS, CDR2 YFSETQ, per germline. Supplemented by reference TRBV5-1 and TRBJ2-3, the full variable domain reads KAGVTQTPRYLIKTRGQQVTLSCSPISGHRSVSWYQQTPGQGLQFLFEYFSETQRNKGNFPGRFSGRQFSNSRSEMNVSTLELGDSALYLCASSPVSTGGYDTQYFGPGTRLTVL.

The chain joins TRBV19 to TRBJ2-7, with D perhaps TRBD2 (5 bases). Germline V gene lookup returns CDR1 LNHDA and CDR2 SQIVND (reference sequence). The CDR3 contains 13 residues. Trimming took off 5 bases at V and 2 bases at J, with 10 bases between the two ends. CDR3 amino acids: CASSVRDPYEQYF. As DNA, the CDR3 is TGTGCCAGTAGTGTCCGGGATCCCTACGAGCAGTACTTC.

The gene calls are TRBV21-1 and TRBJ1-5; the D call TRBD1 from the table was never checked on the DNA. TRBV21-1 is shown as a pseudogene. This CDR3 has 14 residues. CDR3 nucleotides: TGTGCCAGCAGCAAGACAGGGGGTTGGCAGCCCCAGCATTTT. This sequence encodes CASSKTGGWQPQHF.

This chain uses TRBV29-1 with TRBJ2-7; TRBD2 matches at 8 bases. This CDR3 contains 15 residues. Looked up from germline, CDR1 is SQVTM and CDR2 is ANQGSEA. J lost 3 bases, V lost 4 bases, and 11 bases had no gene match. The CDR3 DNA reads TGCAGCGTTGTAGCGCTGGGGACTAGGGACTACGAGCAGTACTTC. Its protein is CSVVALGTRDYEQYF.

The CDR3 sequence: CASSQDLQDLITF. The CDR3 coding sequence is TGTGCCAGCAGCCAGGACCTACAGGATTTAATCACCTTC. The genes are TRBV4-2 and TRBJ1-2, with D perhaps matching TRBD1 (5 bases). V lost 3 bases and J lost 13, with 18 bases in between. The germline V gene encodes CDR1 LGHNA and CDR2 YNFKEQ. This CDR3 is built from 13 residues.

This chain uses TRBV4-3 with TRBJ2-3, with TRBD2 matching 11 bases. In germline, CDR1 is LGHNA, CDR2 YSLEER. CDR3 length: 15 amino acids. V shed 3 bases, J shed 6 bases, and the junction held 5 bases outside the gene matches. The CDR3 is CASSQMTSGTDTQYF. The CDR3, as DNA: TGCGCCAGCAGCCAGATGACTAGCGGGACTGATACGCAGTATTTT.

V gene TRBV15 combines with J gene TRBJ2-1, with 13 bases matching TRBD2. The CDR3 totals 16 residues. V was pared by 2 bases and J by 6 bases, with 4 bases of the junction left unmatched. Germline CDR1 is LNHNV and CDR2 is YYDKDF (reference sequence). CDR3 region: CATSRPGLAGSNEQFF. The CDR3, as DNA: TGTGCCACCAGCAGACCGGGACTAGCGGGGTCCAATGAGCAGTTCTTC.

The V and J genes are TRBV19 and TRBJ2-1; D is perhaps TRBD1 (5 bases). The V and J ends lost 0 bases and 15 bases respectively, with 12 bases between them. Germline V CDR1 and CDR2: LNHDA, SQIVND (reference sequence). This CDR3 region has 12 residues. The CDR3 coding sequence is TGTGCCAGTAGTATAGATAGTTCAGGGCTGTTCTTC. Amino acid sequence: CASSIDSSGLFF.

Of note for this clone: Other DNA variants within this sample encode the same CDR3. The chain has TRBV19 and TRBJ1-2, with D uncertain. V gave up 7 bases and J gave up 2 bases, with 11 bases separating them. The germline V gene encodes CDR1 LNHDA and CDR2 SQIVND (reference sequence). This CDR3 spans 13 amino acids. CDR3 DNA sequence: TGTGCCAGTACCCCTTCGGGAAACTATGGCTACACCTTC. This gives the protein CASTPSGNYGYTF.

The CDR3 here is CASSRTGTGINYGYTF. DNA of the CDR3: TGCGCCAGCAGCCGGACCGGGACAGGGATTAACTATGGCTACACCTTC. The rearrangement links TRBV4-3 to TRBJ1-2, with TRBD1 matching over 9 bases. The CDR3 totals 16 residues. Trimming took 4 bases from V and 1 from J; bases not matched to a gene: 7. Germline V gene data show CDR1 as LGHNA and CDR2 as YSLEER.

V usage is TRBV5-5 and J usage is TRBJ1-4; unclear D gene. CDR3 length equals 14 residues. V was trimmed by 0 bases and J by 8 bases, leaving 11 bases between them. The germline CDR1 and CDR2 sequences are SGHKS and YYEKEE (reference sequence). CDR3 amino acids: CASSLGESGEKLFF. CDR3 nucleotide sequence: TGTGCCAGCAGCTTGGGGGAGAGCGGGGAAAAACTGTTTTTT. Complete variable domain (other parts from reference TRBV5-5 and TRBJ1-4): DAGVTQSPTHLIKTRGQQVTLRCSPISGHKSVSWYQQVLGQGPQFIFQYYEKEERGRGNFPDRFSARQFPNYSSELNVNALLLGDSALYLCASSLGESGEKLFFGSGTQLSVL.